This T cell receptor beta chain stems from a study of blood T cell repertoires in COVID-19. Looking at the study overall: The United States, Italy and Spain provided the acute and convalescent COVID-19 samples. Sources were T cells, B-cell-depleted T cells, or PBMCs; the material itself was cDNA or gDNA.

Per the study methods: How many nucleated cells were present was estimated from reference gene primer amplification. Profiling relied on immunoSEQ multiplex PCR, and the TCRdb table lists in-frame clones only, not all of them. V and J calls and clone size are as listed in that table; D and trimming were resolved from the DNA. This table holds approximately 92,000 clones, 85% found once. Sequencing input: peripheral blood. The receptor was derived from a man in his fifties with acute or convalescent COVID-19.

CDR3 protein: CASRAGDTQYF. In DNA form, the CDR3 reads TGTGCCAGTAGGGCCGGGGATACGCAGTATTTT. The chain combines TRBV19 with TRBJ2-3; D is unclear. This CDR3 comprises 11 residues. Per the germline V gene, CDR1 is LNHDA and CDR2 is SQIVND (reference sequence). Trimming removed 6 bases from V and 6 bases from J, with 7 bases in between.